The 17 T cell receptor beta chains in this list originate from one sample, sequenced in a study of T cell clusters in autoimmune cytopenias. TRB rearrangements were amplified by touch-down multiplex PCR with mixed TRB-A/B primers. TCRdb re-called the multiplex PCR reads and gives one entry per CDR3 protein, without DNA. Here the sample table reports roughly 8,400 distinct CDR3 sequences. TRB amplification used 250 ng of peripheral blood genomic DNA. Input material: peripheral blood. The receptors derive from a human donor with an autoimmune cytopenia or autoimmune hepatitis (not recorded which).

This chain links TRBV18 with TRBJ1-5. In germline, CDR1 is KGHSH, CDR2 LQKENI. The CDR3 has 13 amino acids. The CDR3: CASSPWEGQPQHF.

J is TRBJ2-7 and V is TRBV7-9; no DNA is available, so the TRBD2 call from TCRdb remains unchecked. Germline V gives CDR1 SEHNR, CDR2 FQNEAQ (reference sequence). The CDR3 length is 15 residues. The CDR3 region is CASSPRRGGASEQYF. Full variable domain (remainder filled in from reference TRBV7-9 and TRBJ2-7): DTGVSQNPRHKITKRGQNVTFRCDPISEHNRLYWYRQTLGQGPEFLTYFQNEAQLEKSRLLSDRFSAERPKGSFSTLEIQRTEQGDSAMYLCASSPRRGGASEQYFGPGTRLTVT.

This chain connects TRBV10-2 to TRBJ2-5; without DNA, the TCRdb call of TRBD2 cannot be checked. CDR3 size: 15 residues. Germline lookup yields CDR1 WSHSY and CDR2 SAAADI. CDR3 sequence reads: CASRSGLAGAKTQYF.

This clonotype shows up as medium-sized by frequency. The chain has TRBV29-1 and TRBJ1-1; lacking DNA, the TRBD1 call made by TCRdb goes unchecked. This CDR3 spans 14 amino acids. Germline CDR1 SQVTM, CDR2 ANQGSEA. The CDR3 sequence: CSVGGGLGNTEAFF. Based on the CDR3 plus reference TRBV29-1 and TRBJ1-1, the full variable domain is SAVISQKPSRDICQRGTSLTIQCQVDSQVTMMFWYRQQPGQSLTLIATANQGSEATYESGFVIDKFPISRPNLTFSTLTVSNMSPEDSSIYLCSVGGGLGNTEAFFGQGTRLTVV.

This chain links TRBV5-4 with TRBJ1-2; TCRdb gives TRBD1 as the D gene, but with no DNA this cannot be confirmed. The CDR3 length is 17 residues. Germline CDR1 and CDR2: SGHNT and YYREEE (reference sequence). The chain's CDR3 is CASSLGAAGAQIYGYTF.

V is TRBV19 and J is TRBJ1-1; TCRdb's D call of TRBD1 is untestable without DNA. The CDR3 runs 16 residues. The germline V gene has CDR1 LNHDA and CDR2 SQIVND (reference sequence). The chain's CDR3 is CASSINHRGSNTEAFF.

The rearrangement links TRBV6-6 to TRBJ2-7; with no DNA, the TCRdb D assignment of TRBD1 cannot be verified. The CDR3 runs to 14 residues. Germline CDR1 reads MNHNY; CDR2 reads SVGAGI (reference sequence). CDR3 loop: CASRLRDSSYEQYF.

The chain links TRBV5-1 to TRBJ1-5. Germline V lookup: CDR1 SGHRS, CDR2 YFSETQ. The CDR3 runs 15 residues. The CDR3 loop reads CASSLDGHSNQPQHF.

The chain carries TRBV5-1 and TRBJ1-3. Looked up from germline, CDR1 is SGHRS and CDR2 is YFSETQ. CDR3 size: 15 residues. CDR3 sequence: CASSLATGYGNTIYF. Variable domain in full (rest from reference TRBV5-1 and TRBJ1-3): KAGVTQTPRYLIKTRGQQVTLSCSPISGHRSVSWYQQTPGQGLQFLFEYFSETQRNKGNFPGRFSGRQFSNSRSEMNVSTLELGDSALYLCASSLATGYGNTIYFGEGSWLTVV.

The chain has TRBV7-9 and TRBJ1-1; TCRdb designates TRBD1, a call that cannot be tested without DNA. The CDR3 is made up of 15 amino acids. Germline lookup yields CDR1 SEHNR and CDR2 FQNEAQ (reference sequence). The CDR3 protein is CASSSRVGRNTEAFF.

V gene TRBV7-9 combines with J gene TRBJ1-1; the TCRdb D gene call, TRBD1, has no DNA to confirm it. CDR1 and CDR2 from the germline V gene are SEHNR and FQNEAQ (reference sequence). This CDR3 has 17 amino acids. Here the CDR3 reads CASSLEYFQGRNTEAFF.

This clonotype is deemed medium-sized (0.01 to 0.1%) by its frequency. The chain combines TRBV15 with TRBJ1-2; the D call of TRBD1 rests on TCRdb alone, since no DNA is present to check it. The germline V gene encodes CDR1 LNHNV and CDR2 YYDKDF (reference sequence). The length of the CDR3 is 14 residues. The CDR3: CATSRDFTLVRYTF.

The chain uses TRBV12-3 or TRBV12-4 and TRBJ2-7; TCRdb proposes TRBD1, but this gene call is untestable without DNA. This CDR3 is built from 14 residues. The CDR3: CASTLGQSIYEQYF.

The V call is TRBV2, the J call TRBJ2-1. The CDR3 has 11 amino acids. CDR1 is SNHLY, CDR2 FYNNEI, per germline. Here the CDR3 reads CASSPYNEQFF.

V is TRBV24-1 and J is TRBJ2-2; TCRdb gives TRBD1 as the D gene, but with no DNA this cannot be confirmed. CDR3 length equals 16 residues. Germline loops: CDR1 KGHDR, CDR2 SFDVKD. The CDR3 sequence: CATSEPHPLGTGELFF.

V is TRBV10-3 and J is TRBJ1-4; TCRdb reports TRBD1, a call that lacks DNA to check it against. The CDR3 runs to 15 residues. Germline lookup yields CDR1 ENHRY and CDR2 SYGVKD. The CDR3 loop reads CAISEAGLTNEKLFF.

The rearrangement links TRBV5-4 to TRBJ1-2; the TRBD1 assignment by TCRdb is unverifiable without DNA. The CDR3 covers 15 residues. The V gene's germline CDR1 is SGHNT and CDR2 YYREEE (reference sequence). CDR3 in amino acids: CASSSNNRVLNGYTF.